The 15 T cell receptor beta chains below all came from one sample that was sequenced in a study of T cells after posttransplantation cyclophosphamide. Busulfan-fludarabine conditioning, marrow transplant, and cyclophosphamide on days +3 and +4 were administered. Measured with immunoSEQ multiplex PCR; TCRdb has only the in-frame clones, and not every one. Listed for the sample are more than 7,500 clones, none seen a single time. The specimen was PBMCs, collected 350 to 370 days after allogeneic stem cell transplant with posttransplant cyclophosphamide. The receptor set was obtained from a male patient in his fifties who received an allogeneic stem cell transplant from a related donor and was CMV-positive. Some T cells may be the graft donor's.

This clone was recorded many times. This chain uses TRBV5-1 with TRBJ2-2; D call uncertain. The CDR3 runs 17 residues. Trimming removed 1 base at V and 0 bases at J, with 13 bases between. Germline values: CDR1 SGHRS, CDR2 YFSETQ. The CDR3 reads CASSLIHPLANTGELFF. Written as DNA, the CDR3 is TGCGCCAGCAGCTTGATACACCCGCTCGCGAACACCGGGGAGCTGTTTTTT.

This clone came up many times. The V and J genes are TRBV2 and TRBJ2-7, with D perhaps TRBD1 (5 bases). The ends were cut back, 7 bases at V and 1 base at J, with 8 bases in the middle. CDR3 size: 12 residues. Germline CDR1 SNHLY, CDR2 FYNNEI. In DNA form, the CDR3 reads TGTGCCAGCAAGCAGGGTTCCTACGAGCAGTACTTC. Amino acid sequence: CASKQGSYEQYF.

This clone was detected ten times or more. The chain couples TRBV25-1 to TRBJ2-1, with TRBD1 matching 9 bases. Germline CDR1 MGHDK, CDR2 SYGVNS. Trimming cost V 8 bases and J 7 bases; bases outside gene matches: 3. The CDR3 sequence is 12 residues long. The CDR3: CASSDRGNEQFF. In nucleotides, the CDR3 is TGTGCCAGCTCGGACAGGGGTAATGAGCAGTTCTTC.

The sample holds many counts of this clone. The V gene is TRBV5-1, the J gene TRBJ2-2, with a weak D call TRBD1 (6 bases). This CDR3 region has 15 residues. Germline CDR1 is SGHRS and CDR2 is YFSETQ. Deletions cut 1 base from V and 1 base from J, with 8 bases between. The CDR3: CASSLPTGNTGELFF. For the CDR3, the DNA is TGCGCCAGCAGCTTGCCGACAGGGAACACCGGGGAGCTGTTTTTT. Using reference TRBV5-1 and TRBJ2-2 for the parts outside the CDR3, the full variable domain is KAGVTQTPRYLIKTRGQQVTLSCSPISGHRSVSWYQQTPGQGLQFLFEYFSETQRNKGNFPGRFSGRQFSNSRSEMNVSTLELGDSALYLCASSLPTGNTGELFFGEGSRLTVL.

The CDR3 loop reads CASSIGTGTSYEQYF. CDR3 DNA: TGTGCCAGTAGTATCGGGACAGGGACGTCCTACGAGCAGTACTTC. The chain combines TRBV19 with TRBJ2-7, with TRBD1 matching 9 bases. V was clipped by 3 bases and J by 1 base; unmatched bases: 4. CDR3 length: 15 residues. Germline V gives CDR1 LNHDA, CDR2 SQIVND (reference sequence).

This clone was observed at least ten times. The chain combines TRBV6-5 with TRBJ1-5; TRBD1 matches at 7 bases. This CDR3 spans 13 amino acids. The V and J ends lost 2 bases and 7 bases, in that order; junction bases with no gene match: 2. CDR1 is MNHEY and CDR2 is SVGAGI in the germline V gene. CDR3 loop: CASSYNRGQPQHF. The CDR3 DNA sequence: TGTGCCAGCAGTTACAACAGGGGCCAGCCCCAGCATTTT.

This clone was counted at least ten times. Here the CDR3 DNA reads TGCGCCAGCAGCCTAAACAGGGGCCGCACCGGGGAGCTGTTTTTT. Translated, it gives CASSLNRGRTGELFF. V and J are TRBV4-1 and TRBJ2-2; 7 nucleotides align to TRBD1. The junction had 6 bases not matched to a gene; V was cut back by 4 bases and J by 4 bases. Germline V gives CDR1 MGHRA, CDR2 YSYEKL. There are 15 residues in the CDR3.

This clone was recorded many times. The chain uses TRBV10-3 and TRBJ2-1; TRBD2 aligns across 11 bases. Germline CDR1 is ENHRY and CDR2 is SYGVKD. V lost 2 bases to trimming and J lost 2 bases; unmatched junction nucleotides: 2. The CDR3 has 16 residues. The CDR3 here is CAISEATSGTYNEQFF. DNA for the CDR3: TGTGCCATCAGTGAGGCGACTAGCGGGACCTACAATGAGCAGTTCTTC.

This clone has at least ten counts. V usage is TRBV10-3 and J usage is TRBJ2-7, with D unclear. The CDR3 is 14 amino acids. CDR1 and CDR2 from the germline V gene are ENHRY and SYGVKD. Trimming removed 0 bases from V and 2 bases from J, with 8 bases in between. CDR3 sequence reads: CAISESKRAYEQYF. CDR3 coding DNA: TGTGCCATCAGTGAGTCGAAAAGAGCCTACGAGCAGTACTTC.

Regarding this clone: The same CDR3 is also encoded by other DNA sequences in this sample. The V gene is TRBV30, the J gene TRBJ2-3, with 10 bases aligning to TRBD2. Germline V CDR1 and CDR2: GTSNPN, SVGIG (reference sequence). The CDR3 is 14 amino acids. CDR3 sequence (DNA): TGTGCGTGGGGGGGGGTAGCGGGAGGAGATACGCAGTATTTT. Residues: CAWGGVAGGDTQYF.

The sample holds many counts of this clone. V is TRBV28 and J is TRBJ1-5; TRBD1 might be the D (6 bases). The CDR3 contains 17 residues. In germline, CDR1 is MDHEN, CDR2 SYDVKM. V lost 6 bases, J lost 0 bases, and 18 bases lay in between. The CDR3: CASRPPGQLYSNQPQHF. DNA of the CDR3: TGTGCCAGCAGACCTCCAGGACAGCTTTATAGCAATCAGCCCCAGCATTTT.

The table lists this clone with many counts. The genes are TRBV7-8 and TRBJ2-3, with D possibly TRBD2 on 6 matching bases. The CDR3 length is 14 residues. Germline CDR1 reads SGHVS; CDR2 reads FQNEAQ. Trimming cost V 3 bases and J 4 bases, with 11 bases left between them. CDR3 sequence reads: CASSLGGLADTQYF. The CDR3, as DNA: TGTGCCAGCAGCTTGGGGGGTTTAGCAGATACGCAGTATTTT.

This clone is medium-sized (0.01 to 0.1%). The rearrangement links TRBV5-1 to TRBJ1-2; D is unclear. V was trimmed by 7 bases and J by 8 bases, leaving 18 bases between them. CDR1 and CDR2 (germline): SGHRS, YFSETQ. CDR3 size: 13 residues. The CDR3 sequence is CASSWTEEGGYTF. The CDR3, as DNA: TGCGCCAGCTCCTGGACGGAGGAGGGCGGCTACACCTTC. Filled out from reference TRBV5-1 and TRBJ1-2, the complete variable domain reads KAGVTQTPRYLIKTRGQQVTLSCSPISGHRSVSWYQQTPGQGLQFLFEYFSETQRNKGNFPGRFSGRQFSNSRSEMNVSTLELGDSALYLCASSWTEEGGYTFGSGTRLTVV.

This clone appeared many times. The gene calls are TRBV18 and TRBJ2-2; 10 bases are a match to TRBD1. V was pared by 1 base and J by 6 bases, with 8 bases of the junction left unmatched. Germline CDR1 and CDR2: KGHSH and LQKENI. The CDR3 is 17 residues long. The CDR3 coding sequence is TGTGCCAGCTCACCACGAGCGGGACAGGGGAAGCCCGGGGAGCTGTTTTTT. Its protein is CASSPRAGQGKPGELFF.

Only a few counts were recorded for this clone. This chain links TRBV27 with TRBJ1-6, with D unresolved. Deletions cut 2 bases from V and 11 bases from J, with 25 bases between. This CDR3 is 18 amino acids long. Germline CDR1 reads MNHEY; CDR2 reads SMNVEV (reference sequence). This CDR3 is CASSLVHTGRRKIPPLHF. The DNA for the CDR3 is TGTGCCAGCAGTTTAGTACACACCGGGAGGCGAAAGATCCCACCCCTCCACTTT.